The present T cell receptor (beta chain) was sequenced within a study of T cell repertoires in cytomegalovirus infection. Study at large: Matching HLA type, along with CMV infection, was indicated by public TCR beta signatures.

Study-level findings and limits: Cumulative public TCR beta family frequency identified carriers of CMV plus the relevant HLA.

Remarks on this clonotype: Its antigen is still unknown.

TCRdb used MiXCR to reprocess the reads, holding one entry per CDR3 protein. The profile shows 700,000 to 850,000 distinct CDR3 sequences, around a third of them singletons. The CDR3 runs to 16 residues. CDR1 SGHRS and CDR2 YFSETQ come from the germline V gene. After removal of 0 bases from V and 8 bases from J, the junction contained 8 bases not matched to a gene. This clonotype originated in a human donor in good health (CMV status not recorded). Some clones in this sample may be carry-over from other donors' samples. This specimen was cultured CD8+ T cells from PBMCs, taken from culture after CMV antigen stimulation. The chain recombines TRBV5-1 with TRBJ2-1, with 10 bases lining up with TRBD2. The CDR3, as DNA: TGCGCCAGCAGCTTGGAACTAGCGGGGTTCAAGGATGAGCAGTTCTTC. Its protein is CASSLELAGFKDEQFF.